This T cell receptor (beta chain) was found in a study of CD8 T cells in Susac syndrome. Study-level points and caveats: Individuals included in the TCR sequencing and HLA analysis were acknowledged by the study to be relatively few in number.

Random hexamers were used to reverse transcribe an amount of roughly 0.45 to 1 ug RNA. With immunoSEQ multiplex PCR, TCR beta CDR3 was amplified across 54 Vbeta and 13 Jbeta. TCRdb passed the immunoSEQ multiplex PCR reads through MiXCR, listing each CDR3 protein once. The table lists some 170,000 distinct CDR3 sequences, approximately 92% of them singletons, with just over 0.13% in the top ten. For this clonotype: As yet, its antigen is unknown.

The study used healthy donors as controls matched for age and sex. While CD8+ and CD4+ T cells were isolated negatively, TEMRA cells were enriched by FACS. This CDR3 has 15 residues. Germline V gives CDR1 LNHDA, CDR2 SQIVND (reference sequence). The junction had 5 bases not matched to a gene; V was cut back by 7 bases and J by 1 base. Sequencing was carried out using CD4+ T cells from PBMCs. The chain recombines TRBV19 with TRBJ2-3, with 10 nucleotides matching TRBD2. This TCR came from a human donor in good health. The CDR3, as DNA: TGTGCCAGTACCCACCTAGCGGGGGGCACAGATACGCAGTATTTT. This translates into CASTHLAGGTDTQYF.